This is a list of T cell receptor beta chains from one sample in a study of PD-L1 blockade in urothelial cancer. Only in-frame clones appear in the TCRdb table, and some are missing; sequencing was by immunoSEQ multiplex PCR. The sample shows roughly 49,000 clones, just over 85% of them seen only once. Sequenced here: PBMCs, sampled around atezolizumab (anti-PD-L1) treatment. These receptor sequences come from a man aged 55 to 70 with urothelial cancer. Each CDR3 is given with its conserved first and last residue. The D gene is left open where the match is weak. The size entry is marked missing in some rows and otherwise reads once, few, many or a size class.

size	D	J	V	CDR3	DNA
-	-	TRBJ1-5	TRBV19	CASSIEGFSNQPQHF	TGTGCCAGTAGTATAGAGGGCTTTAGCAATCAGCCCCAGCATTTT
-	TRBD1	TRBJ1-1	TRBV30	CAWSSWQGAGKNTEAFF	TGTGCCTGGAGTTCTTGGCAGGGGGCAGGTAAGAACACTGAAGCTTTCTTT
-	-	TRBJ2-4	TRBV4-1	CASSQPGTKNIQYF	TGCGCCAGCAGCCAACCGGGAACCAAAAACATTCAGTACTTC
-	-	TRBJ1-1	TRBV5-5	CASSLVFSNTEAFF	TGTGCCAGCAGCTTGGTGTTCAGTAACACTGAAGCTTTCTTT
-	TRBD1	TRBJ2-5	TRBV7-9	CASSSYRGPRETQYF	TGTGCCAGCAGCTCATACAGGGGGCCGAGAGAGACCCAGTACTTC
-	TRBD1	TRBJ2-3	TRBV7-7	CASSSTGRGSDTQYF	TGTGCTAGCAGCTCGACAGGGAGAGGCTCAGATACGCAGTATTTT
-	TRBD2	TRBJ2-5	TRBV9	CASSVGTRAETQYF	TGTGCCAGCAGCGTAGGGACTAGAGCGGAGACCCAGTACTTC
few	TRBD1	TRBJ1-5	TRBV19	CAISPTGHSNQPQHF	TGTGCCATCTCGCCGACAGGGCATAGCAATCAGCCCCAGCATTTT
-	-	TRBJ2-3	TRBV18	CASSPLSAASSTDTQYF	TGTGCCAGCTCACCTTTATCTGCGGCTAGCTCCACAGATACGCAGTATTTT
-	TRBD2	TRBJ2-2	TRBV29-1	CSVGAGGSTTGELFF	TGCAGCGTTGGGGCGGGGGGTTCCACCACCGGGGAGCTGTTTTTT
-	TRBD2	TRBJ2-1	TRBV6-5	CASRYDPGGGEQFF	TGTGCCAGCAGATACGATCCCGGCGGGGGAGAGCAGTTCTTC
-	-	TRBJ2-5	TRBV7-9	CASSLSGQETQYF	TGTGCCAGCAGCCTTAGCGGCCAAGAGACCCAGTACTTC
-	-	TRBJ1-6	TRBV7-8	CASRGAQGSPLHF	TGTGCCAGCAGAGGGGCCCAAGGGTCACCCCTCCACTTT
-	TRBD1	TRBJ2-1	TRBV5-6	CASSLVAGGYNEQFF	TGTGCCAGCAGCTTGGTGGCAGGGGGATACAATGAGCAGTTCTTC
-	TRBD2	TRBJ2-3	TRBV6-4	CASSASTSGRADTQYF	TGTGCCAGCAGTGCTTCGACTAGCGGGAGAGCAGATACGCAGTATTTT
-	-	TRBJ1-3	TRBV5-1	CASSAGVSGNTIYF	TGCGCCAGCAGCGCGGGTGTCTCTGGAAACACCATATATTTT
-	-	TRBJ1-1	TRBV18	CASSPTGNTEAFF	TGTGCCAGCTCACCAACAGGGAACACTGAAGCTTTCTTT
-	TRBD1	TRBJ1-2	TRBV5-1	CASSLAQLGTGTKNIYGYTF	TGCGCCAGCAGCTTGGCTCAATTGGGGACAGGAACGAAGAATATCTATGGCTACACCTTC
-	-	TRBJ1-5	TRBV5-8	CASSFGGADQPQHF	TGTGCCAGCAGCTTTGGAGGGGCCGATCAGCCCCAGCATTTT
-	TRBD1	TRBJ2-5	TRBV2	CASSEGTGPQETQYF	TGTGCCAGCAGTGAAGGGACAGGGCCGCAAGAGACCCAGTACTTC
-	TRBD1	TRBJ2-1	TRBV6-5	CASNRPGQGMDEQFF	TGTGCCAGCAATAGACCGGGACAGGGGATGGATGAGCAGTTCTTC
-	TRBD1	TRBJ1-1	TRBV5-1	CASSSGQGGYAEAFF	TGCGCCAGCAGCTCGGGACAGGGGGGCTACGCTGAAGCTTTCTTT
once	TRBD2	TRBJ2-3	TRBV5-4	CASSGTSWGTDTQYF	TGTGCCAGCAGCGGGACTAGCTGGGGAACAGATACGCAGTATTTT
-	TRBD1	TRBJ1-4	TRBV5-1	CASSLATGGEKLFF	TGCGCCAGCAGCTTGGCGACAGGGGGTGAAAAACTGTTTTTT
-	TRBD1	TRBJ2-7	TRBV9	CASSVAGRGSTYEQYF	TGTGCCAGCAGCGTAGCGGGCAGGGGGAGTACCTACGAGCAGTACTTC
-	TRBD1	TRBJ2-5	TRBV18	CASSPVLGTGETQYF	TGTGCCAGCTCACCCGTTTTAGGGACAGGGGAGACCCAGTACTTC
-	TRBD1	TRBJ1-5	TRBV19	CASSRGTGTGFEQPQHF	TGTGCCAGTAGTAGGGGGACCGGGACAGGGTTTGAACAGCCCCAGCATTTT
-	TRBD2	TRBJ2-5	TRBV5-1	CASSPAVAGGQETQYF	TGCGCCAGCAGCCCGGCAGTAGCGGGGGGACAAGAGACCCAGTACTTC
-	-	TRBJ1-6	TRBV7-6	CASSLLGRGGYNSPLHF	TGTGCCAGCAGCTTATTAGGGCGGGGAGGGTATAATTCACCCCTCCACTTT
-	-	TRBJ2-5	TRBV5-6	CASSPRAGGDYQETQYF	TGTGCCAGCAGCCCCCGAGCCGGAGGGGATTACCAAGAGACCCAGTACTTC
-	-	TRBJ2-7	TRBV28	CASRYGSSYEQYF	TGTGCCAGCAGGTACGGTTCCTCCTACGAGCAGTACTTC
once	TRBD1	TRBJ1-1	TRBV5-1	CASSGTGGGTEAFF	TGCGCCAGCAGCGGCACAGGGGGGGGGACTGAAGCTTTCTTT
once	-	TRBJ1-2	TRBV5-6	CASSAGTPGGYGYTF	TGTGCCAGCAGCGCCGGGACACCGGGGGGGTATGGCTACACCTTC
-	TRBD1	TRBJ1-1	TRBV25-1	CASTYDRATTEAFF	TGTGCCAGTACTTACGACAGGGCGACCACTGAAGCTTTCTTT
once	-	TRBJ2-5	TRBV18	CASSPRLSQETQYF	TGTGCCAGCTCACCACGACTGTCTCAAGAGACCCAGTACTTC
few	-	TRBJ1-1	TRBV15	CATSRDGGYTEAFF	TGTGCCACCAGCAGAGATGGAGGATATACTGAAGCTTTCTTT
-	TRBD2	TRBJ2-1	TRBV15	CATRSPGLAINEQFF	TGTGCCACCAGGAGTCCGGGACTAGCGATCAATGAGCAGTTCTTC
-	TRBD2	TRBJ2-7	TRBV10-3	CAISGTSVNYEQYF	TGTGCCATCAGTGGGACTAGCGTAAACTACGAGCAGTACTTC
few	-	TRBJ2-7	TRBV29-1	CSVVGGGGSSYEQYF	TGCAGCGTTGTGGGGGGAGGGGGGAGCTCCTACGAGCAGTACTTC
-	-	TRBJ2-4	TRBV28	CASSWQGSKNIQYF	TGTGCCAGCAGTTGGCAGGGGTCCAAAAACATTCAGTACTTC
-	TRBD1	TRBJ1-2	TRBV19	CASSGTGKNYGYTF	TGTGCCAGTAGCGGGACAGGGAAGAACTATGGCTACACCTTC
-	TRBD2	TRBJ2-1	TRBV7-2	CASSLSGGRTDNEQFF	TGTGCCAGCAGCCTTAGCGGGGGGAGAACCGACAATGAGCAGTTCTTC
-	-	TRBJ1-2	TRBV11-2	CASTRSRGEYGYTF	TGTGCCAGCACCCGTTCTCGGGGGGAATATGGCTACACCTTC
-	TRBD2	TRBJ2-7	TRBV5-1	CASRLVGSGGYEQYF	TGCGCCAGCCGCCTCGTTGGTAGCGGGGGCTACGAGCAGTACTTC
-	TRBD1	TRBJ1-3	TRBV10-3	CAISRRQGNSGNTIYF	TGTGCCATCAGTAGACGACAGGGGAACTCTGGAAACACCATATATTTT
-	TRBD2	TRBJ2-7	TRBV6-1	CASSAGLAGSYEQYF	TGTGCCAGCAGCGCGGGACTAGCGGGGTCCTACGAGCAGTACTTC
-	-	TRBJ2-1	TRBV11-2	CASSFLFPNNEQFF	TGTGCCAGCAGCTTTTTGTTCCCAAACAATGAGCAGTTCTTC
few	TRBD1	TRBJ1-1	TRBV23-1	CASPPRVLGDRNTEAFF	TGCGCCAGCCCACCTCGGGTACTTGGGGACAGGAACACTGAAGCTTTCTTT
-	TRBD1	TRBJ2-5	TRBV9	CASSAGDRETQYF	TGTGCCAGCAGCGCCGGGGACAGGGAGACCCAGTACTTC
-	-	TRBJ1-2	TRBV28	CASVSPPYGYTF	TGTGCCAGCGTATCTCCTCCCTATGGCTACACCTTC
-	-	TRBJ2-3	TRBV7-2	CASGRDFSTDTQYF	TGTGCCAGCGGCAGGGATTTTAGCACAGATACGCAGTATTTT
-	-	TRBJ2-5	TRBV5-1	CASSLELETQYF	TGCGCCAGCAGCTTAGAACTGGAGACCCAGTACTTC
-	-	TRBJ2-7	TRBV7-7	CASSLGHHSRNEQYF	TGTGCTAGCAGCTTAGGGCACCACTCTAGGAACGAGCAGTACTTC
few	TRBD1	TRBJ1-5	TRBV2	CASTDRDRAQPQHF	TGTGCCAGCACTGACCGGGACAGGGCTCAGCCCCAGCATTTT
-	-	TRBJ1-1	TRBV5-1	CASSLVRSFLSGKNTEAFF	TGCGCCAGCAGCTTGGTAAGGTCTTTTCTTTCGGGTAAGAACACTGAAGCTTTCTTT
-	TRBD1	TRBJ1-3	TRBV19	CASSMDRRASGNTIYF	TGTGCCAGTAGTATGGACAGGCGGGCTTCTGGAAACACCATATATTTT
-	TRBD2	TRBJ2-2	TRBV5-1	CASSLASGGSTGELFF	TGCGCCAGCAGCTTGGCTAGCGGGGGGTCCACCGGGGAGCTGTTTTTT